A single sample is the source of the 30 T cell receptor beta chains below, sequenced in a study of blood T cell repertoires in COVID-19. The method was immunoSEQ multiplex PCR; TCRdb's version includes in-frame clones alone and lacks a portion of them. Among about 440,000 clones, approximately 88% were seen once, and the ten largest hold 10% to 15%. The sequenced material came from peripheral blood. All receptors come from a woman in her forties or fifties with COVID-19, enrolled during active disease.

In its sample, this clone was seen once. This chain connects TRBV5-1 to TRBJ2-2, with D possibly TRBD1 on 5 matching bases. The CDR3 loop spans 13 amino acids. In germline, CDR1 is SGHRS, CDR2 YFSETQ. V lost 7 bases, J lost 1 base, and 8 bases lay in between. The CDR3 DNA sequence: TGCGCCAGCCTGCAGGGGAACACCGGGGAGCTGTTTTTT. Translating gives CASLQGNTGELFF.

The table lists this clone with a few counts. The CDR3 DNA follows: TGTGCCATCGCGCGCGGGGGCCCCGGCGATGAGCAGTTCTTC. Protein: CAIARGGPGDEQFF. This rearrangement joins TRBV10-3 to TRBJ2-1; D is possibly TRBD2 (7 bases). Germline CDR1 reads ENHRY; CDR2 reads SYGVKD. The CDR3 covers 14 residues. Trimming took off 8 bases at V and 8 bases at J, with 19 bases between the two ends.

This sequence joins TRBV6-2 or TRBV6-3 and TRBJ2-1, with TRBD1 as a possible D gene (6 bases). Trimming stripped 5 bases from V and 9 bases from J, with 11 bases between. Germline CDR1 reads MNHEY; CDR2 reads SVGEGT. The CDR3 consists of 12 residues. The chain's CDR3 is CASSNQGFEQFF. CDR3 sequence (DNA): TGTGCCAGCAGTAATCAGGGGTTTGAGCAGTTCTTC.

This rearrangement joins TRBV19 to TRBJ2-7; 9 bases fit TRBD2. Trimming cost V 2 bases and J 4 bases; bases outside gene matches: 6. Germline V gene lookup returns CDR1 LNHDA and CDR2 SQIVND (reference sequence). This CDR3 spans 15 amino acids. This CDR3 is CASSIPGLATYEQYF. CDR3 nucleotides: TGTGCCAGTAGTATACCGGGACTAGCCACGTACGAGCAGTACTTC.

The gene calls are TRBV5-1 and TRBJ1-2, with 7 bases lining up with TRBD1. After removal of 0 bases from V and 7 bases from J, the junction contained 6 bases not matched to a gene. CDR1 is SGHRS and CDR2 is YFSETQ in the germline V gene. The CDR3 loop spans 14 amino acids. CDR3 amino acids: CASSLVGGGRGYTF. In nucleotides, the CDR3 is TGCGCCAGCAGCTTGGTCGGAGGGGGCCGTGGCTACACCTTC.

This clone showed up just once. V is TRBV28 and J is TRBJ2-7; D ambiguous. There are 15 residues in the CDR3. The V end lost 1 base, the J end lost 3 bases, and 13 bases lay between the germline ends. The V gene's germline CDR1 is MDHEN and CDR2 SYDVKM. The CDR3 DNA is TGTGCCAGCAGTTTATTTGACGGCGGAGTCTACGAGCAGTACTTC. Amino acid sequence: CASSLFDGGVYEQYF. Supplemented by reference TRBV28 and TRBJ2-7, the full variable domain reads DVKVTQSSRYLVKRTGEKVFLECVQDMDHENMFWYRQDPGLGLRLIYFSYDVKMKEKGDIPEGYSVSREKKERFSLILESASTNQTSMYLCASSLFDGGVYEQYFGPGTRLTVT.

The chain uses TRBV5-1 and TRBJ2-3; tentative D call: TRBD1 (5 bases). This CDR3 has 14 residues. Trimming stripped 0 bases from V and 2 bases from J, with 7 bases between. CDR1 is SGHRS, CDR2 YFSETQ, per germline. CDR3 sequence (DNA): TGCGCCAGCAGCTTGGAAGGGGTCACAGATACGCAGTATTTT. Its translation is CASSLEGVTDTQYF.

Comments on this clone: The identical CDR3 is also encoded by other nucleotide sequences in the sample. V is TRBV19 and J is TRBJ1-2; tentatively, D is TRBD1 (5 bases). The germline gives CDR1 LNHDA, CDR2 SQIVND (reference sequence). The length of the CDR3 is 12 residues. V dropped 3 bases and J dropped 8 bases, with 10 bases sitting between them. The CDR3 coding sequence is TGTGCCAGTAGTATTGCGGGGGTCGGCTACACCTTC. Translated: CASSIAGVGYTF.

This CDR3 reads CASSVEGQGVYEQYF. The CDR3 DNA reads as TGTGCCAGCAGCGTAGAGGGACAGGGGGTCTACGAGCAGTACTTC. The chain recombines TRBV9 with TRBJ2-7; 11 nucleotides align to TRBD1. This CDR3 region has 15 residues. Germline CDR1 is SGDLS and CDR2 is YYNGEE. Trimming at V came to 0 bases and at J to 3 bases, leaving 2 bases not matched to a gene.

The V and J genes are TRBV10-3 and TRBJ1-4, with 7 bases aligning to TRBD1. Trimming cost V 6 bases and J 6 bases; bases outside gene matches: 4. CDR1 ENHRY and CDR2 SYGVKD come from the germline V gene. The CDR3 length is 13 residues. CDR3 in amino acids: CAIRGTVDEKLFF. The CDR3 nucleotides are TGTGCCATCAGGGGGACAGTTGATGAAAAACTGTTTTTT.

On this clone: Distinct nucleotide sequences in the sample also encode this CDR3. This chain joins TRBV18 and TRBJ1-2; D gene uncertain. Trimming removed 3 bases from V and 1 base from J, with 6 bases in between. The CDR3 is 13 residues long. Germline CDR1 and CDR2: KGHSH and LQKENI. CDR3 sequence (DNA): TGTGCCAGCTCACCTGGGAGTAACTATGGCTACACCTTC. Protein product: CASSPGSNYGYTF.

CDR3: CATSDRTPTGAYGYTF. In DNA form, the CDR3 reads TGTGCCACCAGTGACCGGACACCGACAGGGGCGTATGGCTACACCTTC. The chain employs TRBV24-1 and TRBJ1-2; 8 nucleotides line up with TRBD1. The V gene's germline CDR1 is KGHDR and CDR2 SFDVKD. V gave up 4 bases and J gave up 5 bases; unmatched junction bases: 11. The CDR3 covers 16 residues.

In nucleotides, the CDR3 is TGTGCCAGCAGCCAAGCAGTTTACCATCCCGACAGCACCTCTGGAAACACCATATATTTT. This encodes CASSQAVYHPDSTSGNTIYF. The chain carries TRBV4-2 and TRBJ1-3, with TRBD1 as a possible D gene (5 bases). V was shortened by 1 base and J by 0 bases, with 22 bases between the two germline ends. Germline CDR1 and CDR2: LGHNA and YNFKEQ. The CDR3 consists of 20 residues.

V usage is TRBV11-3 and J usage is TRBJ2-1; 10 bases align to TRBD2. Unmatched junction bases numbered 3, after V lost 5 bases and J lost 5 bases. This CDR3 is built from 14 residues. Germline V gene lookup returns CDR1 SGHNT and CDR2 YENEEA. CDR3 nucleotides: TGTGCCAGCAGCGAGCGGGGGGGCAACAATGAGCAGTTCTTC. Translated: CASSERGGNNEQFF.

This clone has a single count. The chain carries TRBV6-5 and TRBJ2-7; 7 positions match TRBD1. The V and J ends lost 4 bases and 0 bases, in that order; junction bases with no gene match: 9. CDR3 length equals 16 residues. From germline, CDR1 is MNHEY and CDR2 SVGAGI. CDR3 sequence: CASSSQPGTASYEQYF. The CDR3 coding sequence is TGTGCCAGCAGTTCCCAACCCGGGACAGCCTCCTACGAGCAGTACTTC.

The genes are TRBV7-3 and TRBJ1-1, with 9 positions matching TRBD1. Looked up from germline, CDR1 is SGHTA and CDR2 is FQGTGA. This CDR3 spans 14 amino acids. The J segment lost 3 bases and the V segment lost 5 bases, leaving 4 bases of the junction unmatched. CDR3 DNA sequence: TGTGCCAGCAGCCCCACAGGGGGCGACACTGAAGCTTTCTTT. Encoded protein: CASSPTGGDTEAFF. Full variable domain (outside the CDR3, taken from reference TRBV7-3 and TRBJ1-1): GAGVSQTPSNKVTEKGKYVELRCDPISGHTALYWYRQSLGQGPEFLIYFQGTGAADDSGLPNDRFFAVRPEGSVSTLKIQRTERGDSAVYLCASSPTGGDTEAFFGQGTRLTVV.

The chain recombines TRBV6-6 with TRBJ2-3; TRBD1 agrees at 7 bases. The CDR3 covers 15 residues. The V and J ends lost 2 bases and 0 bases, in that order; junction bases with no gene match: 2. Looked up from germline, CDR1 is MNHNY and CDR2 is SVGAGI (reference sequence). CDR3 in DNA: TGTGCCAGCAGTTACCGGGACAGTAGCACAGATACGCAGTATTTT. Its protein product is CASSYRDSSTDTQYF.

V and J are TRBV4-1 and TRBJ2-1, with 10 bases aligning to TRBD2. This CDR3 contains 14 residues. The V segment lost 0 bases and the J segment 15 bases; nucleotides outside the gene matches: 8. Germline CDR1 MGHRA, CDR2 YSYEKL. CDR3 region: CASSQDSGGTARFF. CDR3 sequence (DNA): TGCGCCAGCAGCCAAGATAGCGGGGGGACAGCACGGTTCTTC.

V and J are TRBV7-2 and TRBJ1-4; D gene ambiguous. Per germline, CDR1 SGHTA and CDR2 FQGNSA. V lost 4 bases and J 6 bases, leaving 12 bases between the germline ends. This CDR3 is built from 14 residues. The CDR3 here is CASSSFLEHEKLFF. The CDR3 nucleotides read TGTGCCAGCAGCTCATTCCTTGAGCATGAAAAACTGTTTTTT.

V is TRBV24-1 and J is TRBJ2-3; tentative D call: TRBD2 (6 bases). The V end lost 3 bases, the J end lost 2 bases, and 17 bases lay between the germline ends. Germline values: CDR1 KGHDR, CDR2 SFDVKD. The CDR3 is 17 residues long. The CDR3 sequence is CATSDTGGRGPTDTQYF. The DNA for the CDR3 is TGTGCCACCAGTGATACCGGGGGTCGGGGACCCACAGATACGCAGTATTTT.

This chain connects TRBV5-6 to TRBJ1-5; D possibly corresponds to TRBD1 (5 bases). CDR3 length: 14 residues. Germline values: CDR1 SGHDT, CDR2 YYEEEE. V was clipped by 4 bases and J by 2 bases, with 10 bases between them. CDR3 amino acids: CASSQLTGNQPQHF. The CDR3 bases are TGTGCCAGCAGCCAGCTGACAGGCAATCAGCCCCAGCATTTT. The variable domain in full, completed from reference TRBV5-6 and TRBJ1-5, reads DAGVTQSPTHLIKTRGQQVTLRCSPKSGHDTVSWYQQALGQGPQFIFQYYEEEERQRGNFPDRFSGHQFPNYSSELNVNALLLGDSALYLCASSQLTGNQPQHFGDGTRLSIL.

The chain uses TRBV6-5 and TRBJ2-3; 14 bases line up with TRBD2. Germline CDR1 is MNHEY and CDR2 is SVGAGI. This CDR3 comprises 16 residues. The junction had 5 bases not matched to a gene; V was cut back by 4 bases and J by 5 bases. Here the CDR3 reads CASSWTGLAGGDTQYF. In DNA form, the CDR3 reads TGTGCCAGCAGTTGGACCGGACTAGCGGGGGGAGATACGCAGTATTTT.

The chain carries TRBV5-1 and TRBJ1-5; D is ambiguous. From germline, CDR1 is SGHRS and CDR2 YFSETQ. The V gene lost 4 bases and the J gene lost 0 bases, with 11 bases spanning the gap. The CDR3 extends over 15 amino acids. CDR3 loop: CASSHRLDSNQPQHF. In DNA form, the CDR3 reads TGCGCCAGCAGCCATCGACTTGATAGCAATCAGCCCCAGCATTTT.

The J gene is TRBJ2-1, the V gene TRBV18; D ambiguous. The CDR3 contains 15 residues. Trimming stripped 3 bases from V and 1 base from J, with 10 bases between. Per germline, CDR1 KGHSH and CDR2 LQKENI. CDR3 region: CASSPYESSYNEQFF. The CDR3 DNA reads as TGTGCCAGCTCACCTTACGAGTCATCCTACAATGAGCAGTTCTTC.

DNA of the CDR3: TGTGCCGGGGTCCCAAGGGGCTTTAAGTCCGAGCAGTACTTC. It translates to CAGVPRGFKSEQYF. J is TRBJ2-7 and V is TRBV30, with D possibly matching TRBD1 (5 bases). V shed 8 bases and J shed 6 bases, with 23 bases lying between them. The germline CDR1 and CDR2 sequences are GTSNPN and SVGIG (reference sequence). This CDR3 spans 14 amino acids. Complete variable domain (other parts from reference TRBV30 and TRBJ2-7): SQTIHQWPATLVQPVGSPLSLECTVEGTSNPNLYWYRQAAGRGLQLLFYSVGIGQISSEVPQNLSASRPQDRQFILSSKKLLLSDSGFYLCAGVPRGFKSEQYFGPGTRLTVT.

With respect to this clone: This could be a read error, since a much larger clone is one nucleotide away. The chain employs TRBV7-9 and TRBJ1-5; 7 bases agree with TRBD1. The CDR3 consists of 15 residues. In germline, CDR1 is SEHNR, CDR2 FQNEAQ (reference sequence). V shed 4 bases, J shed 0 bases, and the junction held 3 bases outside the gene matches. CDR3 region: CASSYGQASNQPQHF. In DNA, the CDR3 is TGTGCCAGCAGCTATGGACAGGCTAGCAATCAGCCCCAGCATTTT.

As for this clone: A much larger clone differs from this one at a single base, so this may be a read error. Within the sample, other DNA sequences also encode this same CDR3. This rearrangement joins TRBV19 to TRBJ1-1; 7 bases agree with TRBD1. J gave up 3 bases and V 6 bases, and 4 bases lay outside the gene matches. This CDR3 has 13 residues. Germline CDR1 LNHDA, CDR2 SQIVND (reference sequence). CDR3 protein: CASSSTGDTEAFF. The CDR3 DNA follows: TGTGCCAGTAGCTCAACAGGGGACACTGAAGCTTTCTTT.

This rearrangement joins TRBV28 to TRBJ1-5, with a possible D match to TRBD1 (5 bases). The CDR3 totals 12 residues. The V gene lost 1 base and the J gene lost 10 bases, with 8 bases spanning the gap. Germline CDR1 MDHEN, CDR2 SYDVKM. The CDR3 loop is CASSLSQGPQHF. CDR3 nucleotide sequence: TGTGCCAGCAGTTTATCGCAGGGACCCCAGCATTTT.

J is TRBJ1-3 and V is TRBV2; 7 bases are shared with TRBD1. The CDR3 spans 14 residues. Germline V lookup: CDR1 SNHLY, CDR2 FYNNEI. V lost 3 bases to trimming and J lost 2 bases; unmatched junction nucleotides: 1. The CDR3 is CASSDGTAGNTIYF. In DNA form, the CDR3 reads TGTGCCAGCAGTGATGGGACAGCTGGAAACACCATATATTTT.

CDR3 bases: TGTGCCAGCAGCTCACAGCCCACAGATACGCAGTATTTT. Translation gives CASSSQPTDTQYF. The gene calls are TRBV11-2 and TRBJ2-3; unclear D gene. Germline V lookup: CDR1 SGHAT, CDR2 FQNNGV. This CDR3 contains 13 residues. V lost 4 bases, J lost 2 bases, and 7 bases lay in between.